The clone carrying this TCR beta chain has only one observation. The sample originates from a study of blood T cell repertoires in COVID-19. Using immunoSEQ multiplex PCR, the repertoire was profiled, and TCRdb retains in-frame clones only, with some absent. In the table there are 250,000 to 300,000 clones, 70% to 90% of which are singletons. The TCR sequence derives from a woman aged 70-85 years with acute or convalescent COVID-19. Sequenced material: peripheral blood.

The CDR3 DNA follows: TGTGCCAGCAGCGTTTCGGCTGGGAGCTCCTACGAGCAGTACTTC. Its protein is CASSVSAGSSYEQYF. The J gene is TRBJ2-7, the V gene TRBV9; weak D call: TRBD2 (5 bases). CDR1 is SGDLS, CDR2 YYNGEE, per germline. Trimming took off 2 bases at V and 0 bases at J, with 12 bases between the two ends. The CDR3 sequence is 15 residues long.